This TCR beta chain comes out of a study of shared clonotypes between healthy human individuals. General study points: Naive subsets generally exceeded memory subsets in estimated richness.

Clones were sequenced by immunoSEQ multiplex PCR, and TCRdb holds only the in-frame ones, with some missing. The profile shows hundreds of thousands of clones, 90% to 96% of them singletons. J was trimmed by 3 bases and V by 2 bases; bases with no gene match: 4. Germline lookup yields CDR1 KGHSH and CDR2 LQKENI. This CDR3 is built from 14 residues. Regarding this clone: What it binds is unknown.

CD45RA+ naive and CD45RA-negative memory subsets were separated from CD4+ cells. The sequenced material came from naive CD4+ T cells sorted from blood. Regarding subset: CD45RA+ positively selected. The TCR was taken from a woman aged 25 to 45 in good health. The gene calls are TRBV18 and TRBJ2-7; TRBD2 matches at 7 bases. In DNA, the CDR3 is TGTGCCAGCTCACCAGGGAGGGGAGGCTACGAGCAGTACTTC. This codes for CASSPGRGGYEQYF.